This TCR beta chain appears in the sequencing data of a study of blood T cell repertoires in COVID-19. Clones were read by immunoSEQ multiplex PCR, and TCRdb kept only the in-frame ones, dropping some. The table has approximately 140,000 clones, around 90% seen once. CDR1 is SEHNR and CDR2 is FQNEAQ in the germline V gene (reference sequence). This CDR3 comprises 14 residues. V lost 6 bases, J lost 2 bases, and 13 bases lay in between. The sample was PBMCs or T cells enriched from blood (not recorded which). The rearrangement links TRBV7-9 to TRBJ1-1, with D perhaps TRBD1 (6 bases). The origin of this receptor is a woman aged 40-49 years who had been exposed to COVID-19. CDR3 sequence: CASRKGQKNTEAFF. The CDR3 bases are TGTGCCAGCAGAAAAGGACAGAAAAACACTGAAGCTTTCTTT.